The rows below give T cell receptor beta chains drawn from one sample of a study of response to subunit inactivated influenza vaccine. MiXCR, applied by TCRdb to the RT-PCR reads, yields one record per CDR3 protein. The sample includes fewer than 700,000 distinct CDR3 sequences, 10% to 15% of them seen just once. This specimen was PBMCs from blood, taken about 40 days after vaccination. The receptors were sampled from a man between 45 and 60 years old who received an inactivated influenza vaccine. Each CDR3 is given with its conserved first and last residue. The D gene is left open where the match is weak. For some rows the clone size is stated as once, few or many, or as a class when expanded; others skip it.

J gene | clone size | D gene | V gene | CDR3 protein | CDR3 DNA
TRBJ2-7 | - | - | TRBV27 | CASSSLLSYEQYF | TGTGCCAGCAGTTCTCTACTTTCCTACGAGCAGTACTTC
TRBJ2-7 | - | - | TRBV20-1 | CSAKKPRDFSYEQYF | TGCAGTGCTAAAAAACCCCGGGACTTCTCCTACGAGCAGTACTTC
TRBJ2-1 | - | - | TRBV20-1 | CSARDVSSYNEQFF | TGCAGTGCTAGGGACGTTAGCTCCTACAATGAGCAGTTCTTC
TRBJ2-1 | - | TRBD1 | TRBV7-9 | CASTGQGKLNEQFF | TGTGCCAGCACCGGACAGGGAAAGTTAAATGAGCAGTTCTTC
TRBJ2-5 | - | TRBD2 | TRBV7-6 | CASSLNQREYQETQYF | TGTGCCAGCAGCTTAAATCAGCGGGAGTACCAAGAGACCCAGTACTTC
TRBJ2-7 | - | TRBD1 | TRBV12-3/TRBV12-4 | CASSWDRVRTYEQYF | TGTGCCAGCAGTTGGGACAGGGTCCGTACCTACGAGCAGTACTTC
TRBJ2-3 | - | TRBD1 | TRBV5-1 | CASSRDRAGADTQYF | TGCGCCAGCAGCCGAGACAGGGCGGGCGCAGATACGCAGTATTTT
TRBJ2-7 | few | TRBD1 | TRBV4-1 | CASSQAQGASYEQYF | TGCGCCAGCAGCCAAGCACAGGGGGCGTCCTACGAGCAGTACTTC
TRBJ2-3 | - | TRBD2 | TRBV9 | CASSVASGFTDTQYF | TGTGCCAGCAGCGTAGCTAGCGGGTTCACAGATACGCAGTATTTT
TRBJ1-2 | few | - | TRBV7-9 | CASSLGGGHEEGYTF | TGTGCCAGCAGCTTGGGTGGTGGCCACGAGGAGGGCTACACCTTC
TRBJ2-3 | few | - | TRBV12-3/TRBV12-4 | CASSFRAVDTQYF | TGTGCCAGCAGTTTTAGGGCAGTTGATACGCAGTATTTT
TRBJ2-7 | few | - | TRBV28 | CASSNPRDMGYEQYF | TGTGCCAGCAGTAACCCCCGGGACATGGGTTACGAGCAGTACTTC
TRBJ2-3 | few | TRBD2 | TRBV5-1 | CASTQPSGNSDTQYF | TGCGCCAGCACCCAACCTAGCGGGAACTCAGATACGCAGTATTTT
TRBJ1-2 | few | TRBD1 | TRBV20-1 | CSALGGQGGDYGYTF | TGCAGTGCCCTTGGGGGACAGGGTGGAGACTATGGCTACACCTTC
TRBJ1-2 | many | - | TRBV6-2/TRBV6-3 | CASSGTPTNYGYTF | TGTGCCAGCAGTGGGACACCTACTAACTATGGCTACACCTTC
TRBJ2-7 | - | - | TRBV28 | CASSLALAYEQYF | TGTGCCAGCAGTTTAGCGTTGGCGTACGAGCAGTACTTC
TRBJ2-1 | few | TRBD1 | TRBV24-1 | CATSDPRQGANNEQFF | TGTGCCACCAGTGACCCGCGACAGGGGGCGAACAATGAGCAGTTCTTC
TRBJ2-7 | few | TRBD2 | TRBV15 | CATSPGTSGSYEQYF | TGTGCCACCAGCCCCGGGACTAGCGGGAGTTACGAGCAGTACTTC
TRBJ2-2 | many | TRBD1 | TRBV20-1 | CSARDITGDNTGELFF | TGCAGTGCTAGAGATATCACAGGGGACAACACCGGGGAGCTGTTTTTT
TRBJ1-2 | many | - | TRBV6-1 | CASSESDLPLNYGYTF | TGTGCCAGCAGTGAATCTGACTTACCTCTTAACTATGGCTACACCTTC
TRBJ2-7 | many | - | TRBV12-3/TRBV12-4 | CASSLEGSDEQYF | TGTGCCAGCAGTTTGGAGGGGAGTGACGAGCAGTACTTC
TRBJ2-7 | - | TRBD2 | TRBV6-1 | CASSTPRLAGESYEQYF | TGTGCCAGCAGTACGCCGAGACTAGCGGGAGAGTCCTACGAGCAGTACTTC
TRBJ2-5 | - | - | TRBV18 | CASSPRSGHQETQYF | TGTGCCAGCTCACCCAGGTCGGGACACCAAGAGACCCAGTACTTC
TRBJ2-1 | few | - | TRBV9 | CASSVAGEPTYNEQFF | TGTGCCAGCAGCGTAGCGGGGGAACCTACCTACAATGAGCAGTTCTTC
TRBJ1-5 | few | TRBD1 | TRBV6-2/TRBV6-3 | CASSQQGDQPQHF | TGTGCCAGCAGTCAACAGGGGGATCAGCCCCAGCATTTT
TRBJ2-2 | - | - | TRBV2 | CASRNGNTGELFF | TGTGCCAGCCGCAACGGGAACACCGGGGAGCTGTTTTTT
TRBJ2-2 | many | - | TRBV12-3/TRBV12-4 | CASTRAGELFF | TGTGCCAGCACAAGGGCCGGGGAGCTGTTTTTT
TRBJ1-5 | - | - | TRBV12-3/TRBV12-4 | CASSPPGSNQPQHF | TGTGCCAGCAGCCCCCCGGGGTCGAATCAGCCCCAGCATTTT